What follows are 29 T cell receptor beta chains derived from one specimen sequenced in a study of blood T cell repertoires in COVID-19. Measured with immunoSEQ multiplex PCR; TCRdb has only the in-frame clones, and not every one. The table includes nearly 250,000 clones, roughly 82% detected once. The source material was peripheral blood. These receptors were taken from a woman aged 80 or over with COVID-19, enrolled during active disease.

The CDR3 reads CASSITGPAEQYF. The CDR3 DNA is TGCGCCAGCAGCATAACAGGTCCGGCAGAGCAGTACTTC. J is TRBJ2-7 and V is TRBV5-1; a weak D match, TRBD1 (5 bases). Trimming cost V 4 bases and J 7 bases, with 15 bases left between them. The CDR3 is made up of 13 amino acids. CDR1 SGHRS and CDR2 YFSETQ come from the germline V gene.

V is TRBV28 and J is TRBJ1-1; D call uncertain. CDR3 length: 15 amino acids. V lost 4 bases and J 3 bases, leaving 15 bases between the germline ends. Germline assignment: CDR1 MDHEN and CDR2 SYDVKM. This chain's CDR3 is CASSSPPREDTEAFF. The CDR3 coding sequence is TGTGCCAGCAGTTCTCCGCCGCGAGAGGACACTGAAGCTTTCTTT.

The chain uses TRBV12-1 and TRBJ2-2; the DNA was not compared with TRBD1, the D call given in the table. TRBV12-1 is tagged as a pseudogene. CDR3 size: 18 residues. CDR3 nucleotides: TGTGCCAGCAGCTTTGCTTTGGAGAACAGGGGTTCCCCCGGGGAGCTGTTTTTT. This encodes CASSFALENRGSPGELFF.

The rearrangement joins TRBV29-1 to TRBJ2-5, with 10 nucleotides matching TRBD1. This CDR3 contains 14 residues. After removal of 5 bases from V and 5 bases from J, the junction contained 8 bases not matched to a gene. Germline loops: CDR1 SQVTM, CDR2 ANQGSEA. CDR3 DNA: TGCAGCGTTTCGACAGGGGGCGCCTCGGAGACCCAGTACTTC. Translation gives CSVSTGGASETQYF.

Of note for this clone: Other DNA sequences within the sample encode an identical CDR3. V usage is TRBV19 and J usage is TRBJ2-2; D unresolved. This CDR3 region has 14 residues. Germline lookup yields CDR1 LNHDA and CDR2 SQIVND (reference sequence). Between the trimmed V and J ends, which lost 4 bases and 2 bases, there was a span of 8 bases. The CDR3 sequence: CASSNGANTGELFF. DNA for the CDR3: TGTGCCAGTAGTAACGGAGCTAACACCGGGGAGCTGTTTTTT.

J is TRBJ1-1 and V is TRBV7-8; 7 nucleotides align to TRBD1. Germline lookup yields CDR1 SGHVS and CDR2 FQNEAQ. Trimming took 5 bases from V and 8 from J; bases not matched to a gene: 8. The CDR3 runs 13 residues. CDR3 nucleotide sequence: TGTGCCAGCAGCCTTGAACCGGGACAGGAAGCTTTCTTT. Its protein is CASSLEPGQEAFF.

This chain uses TRBV19 with TRBJ1-6, with 8 bases that match TRBD1. Per the germline V gene, CDR1 is LNHDA and CDR2 is SQIVND (reference sequence). V shed 3 bases, J shed 9 bases, and the junction held 13 bases outside the gene matches. CDR3 length: 17 residues. The CDR3 loop reads CASSIAIGQGASSPLHF. CDR3 sequence (DNA): TGTGCCAGTAGTATCGCTATCGGACAGGGAGCTAGTTCACCCCTCCACTTT.

The gene calls are TRBV18 and TRBJ2-1, with 8 bases fitting TRBD1. Trimming at V came to 2 bases and at J to 12 bases, leaving 6 bases not matched to a gene. Per the germline V gene, CDR1 is KGHSH and CDR2 is LQKENI. This CDR3 region has 13 residues. For the CDR3, the DNA is TGTGCCAGCTCACCAACTACAGGGGGGAGGCAGTTCTTC. Protein sequence: CASSPTTGGRQFF. The full variable domain, with the rest looked up from reference TRBV18 and TRBJ2-1, is NAGVMQNPRHLVRRRGQEARLRCSPMKGHSHVYWYRQLPEEGLKFMVYLQKENIIDESGMPKERFSAEFPKEGPSILRIQQVVRGDSAAYFCASSPTTGGRQFFGPGTRLTVL.

The chain uses TRBV6-5 and TRBJ1-5; possibly TRBD1 for D (5 bases). This CDR3 is 13 amino acids long. The V and J ends lost 9 bases and 3 bases respectively, with 12 bases between them. CDR1 MNHEY and CDR2 SVGAGI come from the germline V gene. The CDR3 spells CASKTGINQPQHF. The CDR3 bases are TGTGCCAGTAAAACAGGAATCAATCAGCCCCAGCATTTT.

This clone has a handful of counts. The gene calls are TRBV24-1 and TRBJ2-3, with 7 bases lining up with TRBD2. Per germline, CDR1 KGHDR and CDR2 SFDVKD. The CDR3 has 13 residues. The trim removed 4 bases at V and 7 bases at J, leaving 4 bases unmatched. CDR3 amino acids: CATSELASNTQYF. The DNA for the CDR3 is TGTGCCACCAGTGAACTAGCGTCGAATACGCAGTATTTT.

In its sample, this clone was seen once. The CDR3 protein is CASSVLGENNEKLFF. CDR3 bases: TGTGCCAGCAGCGTCTTAGGGGAAAATAATGAAAAACTGTTTTTT. The chain employs TRBV9 and TRBJ1-4; tentatively, D is TRBD1 (5 bases). Trimming stripped 2 bases from V and 4 bases from J, with 12 bases between. This CDR3 has 15 amino acids. Germline CDR1 reads SGDLS; CDR2 reads YYNGEE.

This clone has a single count. The V gene is TRBV5-1, the J gene TRBJ2-2; no clear D. Trimming shortened V by 0 bases and J by 0 bases, and 3 bases separated the two germline ends. CDR3 length: 14 amino acids. The germline V gene encodes CDR1 SGHRS and CDR2 YFSETQ. The CDR3 is CASSLEPNTGELFF. The CDR3, as DNA: TGCGCCAGCAGCTTGGAGCCGAACACCGGGGAGCTGTTTTTT.

The chain carries TRBV18 and TRBJ1-1; the D is unclear. V lost 0 bases and J 0 bases, leaving 17 bases between the germline ends. Germline CDR1 KGHSH, CDR2 LQKENI. The CDR3 spans 18 residues. Here the CDR3 reads CASSPPGPSIYMNTEAFF. CDR3 sequence (DNA): TGTGCCAGCTCACCACCGGGCCCCTCAATTTATATGAACACTGAAGCTTTCTTT.

The V and J genes are TRBV5-4 and TRBJ2-7, with 9 bases aligning to TRBD1. This CDR3 is 14 amino acids long. Per the germline V gene, CDR1 is SGHNT and CDR2 is YYREEE (reference sequence). After removal of 0 bases from V and 6 bases from J, the junction contained 4 bases not matched to a gene. This CDR3 reads CASSLARQGGEQYF. The CDR3 nucleotides read TGTGCCAGCAGCTTGGCGCGACAGGGGGGCGAGCAGTACTTC.

The rearrangement links TRBV6-6 to TRBJ1-2; possible D gene TRBD1, 6 bases. The CDR3 runs to 14 residues. Looked up from germline, CDR1 is MNHNY and CDR2 is SVGAGI (reference sequence). The V gene lost 3 bases and the J gene lost 8 bases, with 16 bases spanning the gap. In DNA, the CDR3 is TGTGCCAGCAGTTATCAGGGGAGAAGCGGAGGCTACACCTTC. It specifies CASSYQGRSGGYTF.

This chain connects TRBV18 to TRBJ1-4; perhaps TRBD1 as D (5 bases). CDR3 size: 12 residues. Trimming stripped 5 bases from V and 7 bases from J, with 8 bases between. The germline CDR1 and CDR2 sequences are KGHSH and LQKENI. For the CDR3, the DNA is TGTGCCAGCTCAGGGAGGGGTGAAAAACTGTTTTTT. It translates to CASSGRGEKLFF.

This sequence joins TRBV29-1 and TRBJ1-2; a possible D gene is TRBD1 (6 bases). Trimming shortened V by 4 bases and J by 7 bases, and 16 bases separated the two germline ends. CDR3 length: 13 amino acids. Looked up from germline, CDR1 is SQVTM and CDR2 is ANQGSEA. The CDR3 nucleotides read TGCAGCGTTGCCTCAGGGACACGGGGTGGCTACACCTTC. Translation: CSVASGTRGGYTF.

V gene TRBV1 combines with J gene TRBJ2-7; the table's D call TRBD1 went unverified against the DNA. TRBV1 is annotated as a pseudogene. The CDR3 spans 15 residues. The CDR3 here is CTSSQAGQGAYEQYF. Written as DNA, the CDR3 is TGCACCAGCAGCCAGGCGGGACAGGGGGCCTACGAGCAGTACTTC.

V usage is TRBV5-4 and J usage is TRBJ2-5, with a weak D call TRBD1 (6 bases). V lost 3 bases and J lost 2, with 11 bases in between. CDR1 is SGHNT and CDR2 is YYREEE in the germline V gene (reference sequence). This CDR3 is built from 14 residues. CDR3 DNA: TGTGCCAGCAGCTCAGGACAGTCTCAAGAGACCCAGTACTTC. It encodes CASSSGQSQETQYF. The full variable domain, with the rest looked up from reference TRBV5-4 and TRBJ2-5, is ETGVTQSPTHLIKTRGQQVTLRCSSQSGHNTVSWYQQALGQGPQFIFQYYREEENGRGNFPPRFSGLQFPNYSSELNVNALELDDSALYLCASSSGQSQETQYFGPGTRLLVL.

This chain connects TRBV5-1 to TRBJ2-3; 12 bases agree with TRBD1. Germline trimming cut 4 bases from V and 5 bases from J; bases unmatched to any gene: 8. Looked up from germline, CDR1 is SGHRS and CDR2 is YFSETQ. The CDR3 consists of 16 residues. The CDR3 nucleotides read TGCGCCAGCAGCCACACGGGACAGGGGGCTTTAGATACGCAGTATTTT. This translates into CASSHTGQGALDTQYF.

V gene TRBV28 combines with J gene TRBJ2-2; perhaps TRBD1 as D (5 bases). The CDR3 runs 15 residues. The V gene lost 6 bases and the J gene lost 3 bases, with 14 bases spanning the gap. Germline values: CDR1 MDHEN, CDR2 SYDVKM. CDR3 region: CASSHFTTDTGELFF. The DNA for the CDR3 is TGTGCCAGCAGCCACTTTACGACAGACACCGGGGAGCTGTTTTTT.

The chain has TRBV6-4 and TRBJ1-5; D is possibly TRBD1 (5 bases). CDR3 length: 12 residues. From germline, CDR1 is MRHNA and CDR2 SNTAGT. With 6 bases removed from V and 7 bases from J, the gap between germline ends came to 10 bases. CDR3 in DNA: TGTGCCAGCAGGGCGGGACGCCAGCCCCAGCATTTT. This codes for CASRAGRQPQHF.

V usage is TRBV10-3 and J usage is TRBJ2-1; TRBD1 matches at 7 bases. Germline V gene lookup returns CDR1 ENHRY and CDR2 SYGVKD. V trimming: 2 bases; J trimming: 3 bases; junction bases outside the gene matches: 1. There are 14 residues in the CDR3. The CDR3 here is CAISEGQDYNEQFF. Written as DNA, the CDR3 is TGTGCCATCAGTGAGGGACAGGACTACAATGAGCAGTTCTTC.

The chain recombines TRBV10-3 with TRBJ1-5, with D perhaps matching TRBD1 (5 bases). The CDR3 is 15 amino acids. Germline V gene lookup returns CDR1 ENHRY and CDR2 SYGVKD. Trimming left V 2 bases short and J 5 bases short, with 13 bases between. Here the CDR3 reads CAISEGARKDQPQHF. The CDR3 DNA follows: TGTGCCATCAGTGAGGGGGCAAGAAAGGATCAGCCCCAGCATTTT.

The chain employs TRBV3-1 (or the pseudogene TRBV3-2) and TRBJ1-6; no definite D call. Germline V gene data show CDR1 as LGHDT and CDR2 as YNNKEL (reference sequence). V was shortened by 6 bases and J by 6 bases, with 12 bases between the two germline ends. This CDR3 has 14 residues. The CDR3 DNA sequence: TGTGCCAGCAGAAACGGGATTCGTAATTCACCCCTCCACTTT. Encoded protein: CASRNGIRNSPLHF.

The chain carries TRBV4-1 and TRBJ2-3, with D perhaps TRBD2 (6 bases). With 0 bases removed from V and 0 bases from J, the gap between germline ends came to 7 bases. The germline V gene has CDR1 MGHRA and CDR2 YSYEKL. The CDR3 extends over 15 amino acids. The CDR3 loop is CASSQEGRSTDTQYF. The CDR3 DNA sequence: TGCGCCAGCAGCCAAGAGGGGAGGAGCACAGATACGCAGTATTTT.

This chain connects TRBV6-6 to TRBJ1-1; D gene unclear. The CDR3 has 13 residues. The germline V gene encodes CDR1 MNHNY and CDR2 SVGAGI (reference sequence). Trimming cost V 2 bases and J 6 bases, with 10 bases left between them. Here the CDR3 DNA reads TGTGCCAGCAGTTACATGACCGGGGCTGAAGCTTTCTTT. It yields the protein CASSYMTGAEAFF.

This clone was detected only once. This chain connects TRBV4-2 to TRBJ2-3, with TRBD2 identical over 9 bases. This CDR3 is 16 amino acids long. Germline CDR1 LGHNA, CDR2 YNFKEQ. The ends lost 1 base at V and 3 bases at J; junction bases unmatched: 5. The CDR3 loop is CASSQVAGGRTDTQYF. The CDR3 coding sequence is TGTGCCAGCAGCCAAGTTGCGGGGGGGCGGACAGATACGCAGTATTTT.

The J gene is TRBJ2-3, the V gene TRBV6-2 or TRBV6-3; weak D call: TRBD1 (6 bases). The germline V and J ends were trimmed by 5 bases and 5 bases, with 14 bases remaining between them. The CDR3 is 14 residues long. Germline V gene sequence: CDR1 MNHEY, CDR2 SVGEGT. In nucleotides, the CDR3 is TGTGCCAGCAGTCCCGAATGGGGGCAAGATACGCAGTATTTT. Amino acids: CASSPEWGQDTQYF.